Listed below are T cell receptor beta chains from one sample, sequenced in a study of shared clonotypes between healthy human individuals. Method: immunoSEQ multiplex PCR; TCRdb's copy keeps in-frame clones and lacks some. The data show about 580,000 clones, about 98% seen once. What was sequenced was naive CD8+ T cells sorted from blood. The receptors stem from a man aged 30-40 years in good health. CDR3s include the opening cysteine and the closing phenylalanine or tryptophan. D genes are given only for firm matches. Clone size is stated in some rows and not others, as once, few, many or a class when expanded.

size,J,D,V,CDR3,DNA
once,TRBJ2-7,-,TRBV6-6,CASSAGRERAYEQYF,TGTGCCAGCAGTGCGGGACGCGAGAGAGCCTACGAGCAGTACTTC
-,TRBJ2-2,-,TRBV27,CASSSGTSNTGELFF,TGTGCCAGCAGTTCAGGGACTTCGAACACCGGGGAGCTGTTTTTT
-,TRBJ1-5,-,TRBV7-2,CASSFWGAPNQPQHF,TGTGCCAGCAGCTTTTGGGGGGCTCCCAATCAGCCCCAGCATTTT
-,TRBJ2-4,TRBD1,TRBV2,CASREGTGGPLGAKNIQYF,TGTGCCAGCAGAGAAGGGACAGGGGGACCTCTTGGAGCCAAAAACATTCAGTACTTC
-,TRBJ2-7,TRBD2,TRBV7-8,CASSLVVAGVRTYEQYF,TGTGCCAGCAGCTTAGTGGTAGCGGGAGTTAGGACCTACGAGCAGTACTTC
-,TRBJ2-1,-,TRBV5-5,CASRPVSGSEHNEQFF,TGTGCCAGCAGACCAGTCAGTGGGAGTGAGCACAATGAGCAGTTCTTC
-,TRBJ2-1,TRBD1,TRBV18,CASSPPGQVPFF,TGTGCCAGCTCACCACCGGGACAGGTTCCGTTCTTC
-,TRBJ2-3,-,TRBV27,CASSLWYSGTQYF,TGTGCCAGCAGTTTATGGTACAGCGGTACGCAGTATTTT
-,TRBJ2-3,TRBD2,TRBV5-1,CASSPTPLAGRADTQYF,TGCGCCAGCAGCCCAACTCCCCTAGCGGGTAGGGCAGATACGCAGTATTTT
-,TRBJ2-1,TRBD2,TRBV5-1,CASSYTSGGGSDEQFF,TGCGCCAGCAGCTACACTAGCGGGGGCGGGAGTGATGAGCAGTTCTTC
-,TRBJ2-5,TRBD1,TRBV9,CASSVAGGVETQYF,TGTGCCAGCAGCGTAGCAGGGGGCGTGGAGACCCAGTACTTC
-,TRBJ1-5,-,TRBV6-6,CASSGYSNQPQHF,TGTGCCAGCAGCGGATATAGCAATCAGCCCCAGCATTTT
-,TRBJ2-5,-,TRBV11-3,CASSASRGLGETQYF,TGTGCCAGCAGCGCTAGTAGGGGGTTGGGGGAGACCCAGTACTTC
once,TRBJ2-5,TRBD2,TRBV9,CASSVGVLAGGETQYF,TGTGCCAGCAGCGTAGGGGTTCTGGCGGGAGGGGAGACCCAGTACTTC
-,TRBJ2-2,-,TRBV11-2,CASSWNLGEVTNTGELFF,TGTGCCAGCAGCTGGAATTTGGGGGAAGTTACAAACACCGGGGAGCTGTTTTTT
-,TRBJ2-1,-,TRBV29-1,CSVGPNRDNEQFF,TGCAGCGTTGGCCCCAACAGGGACAATGAGCAGTTCTTC
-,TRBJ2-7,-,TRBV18,CASSPARAPSSYEQYF,TGTGCCAGCTCCCCAGCCAGGGCACCGAGCTCCTACGAGCAGTACTTC
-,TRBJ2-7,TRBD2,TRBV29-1,CSVDSGSSYEQYF,TGCAGCGTTGACAGCGGGAGTTCCTACGAGCAGTACTTC
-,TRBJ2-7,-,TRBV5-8,CASSEGLLWYF,TGTGCCAGCAGCGAGGGACTTTTGTGGTACTTC
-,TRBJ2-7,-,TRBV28,CASTISPDRTYEQYF,TGTGCCAGCACTATTTCACCGGACAGAACCTACGAGCAGTACTTC
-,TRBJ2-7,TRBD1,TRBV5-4,CASSPGTGSYEQYF,TGTGCCAGCAGCCCCGGGACAGGCTCCTACGAGCAGTACTTC
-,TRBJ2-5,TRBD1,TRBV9,CASSATGFAETQYF,TGTGCCAGCAGCGCGACAGGGTTTGCTGAGACCCAGTACTTC
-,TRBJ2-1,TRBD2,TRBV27,CASSPQTSGISNEQFF,TGTGCCAGCAGCCCACAGACTAGCGGGATCAGCAATGAGCAGTTCTTC
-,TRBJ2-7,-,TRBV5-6,CASSYLSGGTFPGSNEQYF,TGTGCCAGCAGCTACTTGAGTGGAGGGACTTTCCCCGGTAGCAACGAGCAGTACTTC
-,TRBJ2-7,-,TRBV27,CASSLASSAVISYEQYF,TGTGCCAGCAGTTTAGCTTCCTCGGCAGTAATCTCCTACGAGCAGTACTTC
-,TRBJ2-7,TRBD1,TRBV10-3,CAISPRGQGYEQYF,TGTGCCATCAGCCCCCGGGGACAGGGCTACGAGCAGTACTTC
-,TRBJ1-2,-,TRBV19,CASSTDPGSFYGYTF,TGTGCCAGTAGTACCGACCCTGGCAGCTTCTATGGCTACACCTTC
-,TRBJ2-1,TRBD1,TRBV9,CASSVSSQGAGYNEQFF,TGTGCCAGCAGCGTCTCCTCGCAGGGGGCCGGGTACAATGAGCAGTTCTTC
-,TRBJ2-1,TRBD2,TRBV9,CASSVYGTSGNNEQFF,TGTGCCAGCAGCGTATACGGGACTAGCGGAAACAATGAGCAGTTCTTC
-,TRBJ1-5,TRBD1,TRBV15,CATSRQGAWSNQPQHF,TGTGCCACCAGCAGACAGGGGGCATGGAGCAATCAGCCCCAGCATTTT
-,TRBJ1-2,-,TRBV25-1,CASSDPGPAYGYTF,TGTGCCAGCAGTGATCCCGGACCTGCGTATGGCTACACCTTC
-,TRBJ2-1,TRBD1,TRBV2,CASRPRTGKSSYNEQFF,TGTGCCAGCAGGCCCCGGACAGGGAAAAGCTCCTACAATGAGCAGTTCTTC
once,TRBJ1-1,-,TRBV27,CASRPRQKNTEAFF,TGTGCCAGCAGGCCCCGACAGAAGAACACTGAAGCTTTCTTT
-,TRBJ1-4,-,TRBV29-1,CSAGFGAVDEKLFF,TGCAGCGCTGGGTTCGGGGCGGTGGATGAAAAACTGTTTTTT
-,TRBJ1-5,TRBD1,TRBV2,CASSGGRGGQPQHF,TGTGCCAGCAGTGGTGGCAGGGGGGGGCAGCCCCAGCATTTT
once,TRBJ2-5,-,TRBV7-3,CASSLMGGIGETQYF,TGTGCCAGCAGCTTAATGGGGGGAATCGGAGAGACCCAGTACTTC
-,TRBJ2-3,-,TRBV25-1,CASSEGYADTQYF,TGTGCCAGCAGTGAGGGCTACGCAGATACGCAGTATTTT
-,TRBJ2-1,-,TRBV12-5,CASGSQERPSSYNEQFF,TGTGCTAGTGGTTCTCAAGAGCGGCCAAGCTCCTACAATGAGCAGTTCTTC
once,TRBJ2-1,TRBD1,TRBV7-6,CASSVQDRANEQFF,TGTGCCAGCAGCGTTCAGGACAGGGCAAATGAGCAGTTCTTC
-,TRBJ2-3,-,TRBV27,CASSLGGTQYF,TGTGCCAGCAGTTTAGGGGGTACGCAGTATTTT
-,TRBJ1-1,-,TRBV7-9,CASSLGPVGEAFF,TGTGCCAGCAGCTTAGGACCGGTTGGTGAAGCTTTCTTT